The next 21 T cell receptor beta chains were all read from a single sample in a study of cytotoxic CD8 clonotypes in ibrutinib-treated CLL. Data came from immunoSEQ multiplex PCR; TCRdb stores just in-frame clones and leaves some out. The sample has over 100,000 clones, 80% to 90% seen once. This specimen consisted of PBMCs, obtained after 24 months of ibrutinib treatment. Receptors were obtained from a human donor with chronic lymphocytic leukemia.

Here the CDR3 reads CASKRDRDSNQPQHF. CDR3 DNA: TGTGCCAGCAAAAGGGACAGAGATAGCAATCAGCCCCAGCATTTT. This chain connects TRBV6-4 to TRBJ1-5; TRBD1 matches at 7 bases. V shed 7 bases and J 0 bases; nucleotides not matched to a gene: 6. CDR1 and CDR2 (germline): MRHNA, SNTAGT. The CDR3 length is 15 residues.

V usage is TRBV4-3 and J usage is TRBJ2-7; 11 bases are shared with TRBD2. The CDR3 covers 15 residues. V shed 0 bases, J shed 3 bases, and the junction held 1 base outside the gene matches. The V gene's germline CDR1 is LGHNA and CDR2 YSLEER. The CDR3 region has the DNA TGCGCCAGCAGCCAAGACACTAGCGGGAGCTACGAGCAGTACTTC. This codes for CASSQDTSGSYEQYF.

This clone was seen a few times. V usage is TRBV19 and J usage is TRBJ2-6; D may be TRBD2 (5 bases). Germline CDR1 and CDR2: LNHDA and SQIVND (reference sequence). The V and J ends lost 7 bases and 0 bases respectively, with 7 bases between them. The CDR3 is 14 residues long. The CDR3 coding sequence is TGTGCCAGTATGGAGGTCTCTGGGGCCAACGTCCTGACTTTC. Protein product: CASMEVSGANVLTF.

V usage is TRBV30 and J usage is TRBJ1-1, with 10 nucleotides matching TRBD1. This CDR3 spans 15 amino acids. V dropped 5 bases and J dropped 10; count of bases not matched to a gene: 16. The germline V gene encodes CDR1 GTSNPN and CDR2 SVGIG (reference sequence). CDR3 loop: CAWRFPGQGIKGAFF. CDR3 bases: TGTGCCTGGCGCTTTCCGGGACAGGGGATCAAGGGAGCTTTCTTT.

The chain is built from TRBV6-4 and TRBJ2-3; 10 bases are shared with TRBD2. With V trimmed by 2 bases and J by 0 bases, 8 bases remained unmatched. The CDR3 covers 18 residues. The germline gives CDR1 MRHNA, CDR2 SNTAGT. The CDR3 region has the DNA TGTGCCAGCAGTGACGGATATAGAGCGGGAGGGAGCACAGATACGCAGTATTTT. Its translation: CASSDGYRAGGSTDTQYF.

CDR3 residues: CASSEYETQYF. CDR3 coding DNA: TGTGCCAGCAGTGAATATGAGACCCAGTACTTC. The chain is built from TRBV25-1 and TRBJ2-5; D is unresolved. Trimming pared 0 bases from V and 5 bases from J, leaving 1 base between. This CDR3 is 11 amino acids long. Germline V lookup: CDR1 MGHDK, CDR2 SYGVNS.

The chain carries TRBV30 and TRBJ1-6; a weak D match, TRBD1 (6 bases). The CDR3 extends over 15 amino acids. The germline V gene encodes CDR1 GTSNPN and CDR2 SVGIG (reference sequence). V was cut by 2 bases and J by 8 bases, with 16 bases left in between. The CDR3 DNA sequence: TGTGCCTGGAGTTCTAAAACAGGGAGGCATTCACCCCTCCACTTT. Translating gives CAWSSKTGRHSPLHF.

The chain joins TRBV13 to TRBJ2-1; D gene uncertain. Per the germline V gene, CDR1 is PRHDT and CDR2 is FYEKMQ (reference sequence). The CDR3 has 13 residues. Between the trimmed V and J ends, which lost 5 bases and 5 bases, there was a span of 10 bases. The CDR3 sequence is CASSRRPHNEQFF. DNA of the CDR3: TGTGCCAGCAGCCGACGCCCCCACAATGAGCAGTTCTTC.

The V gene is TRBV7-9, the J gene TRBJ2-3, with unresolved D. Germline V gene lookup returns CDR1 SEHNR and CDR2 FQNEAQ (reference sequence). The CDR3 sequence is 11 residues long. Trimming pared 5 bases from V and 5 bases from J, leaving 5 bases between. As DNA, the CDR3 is TGTGCCAGCAGCCCTCAAGATACGCAGTATTTT. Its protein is CASSPQDTQYF.

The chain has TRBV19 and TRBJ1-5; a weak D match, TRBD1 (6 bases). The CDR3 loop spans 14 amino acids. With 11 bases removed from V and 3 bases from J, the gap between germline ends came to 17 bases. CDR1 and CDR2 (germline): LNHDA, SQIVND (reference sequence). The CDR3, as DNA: TGTGCCTGCTCCGAGGGGGATTTCAATCAGCCCCAGCATTTT. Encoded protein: CACSEGDFNQPQHF.

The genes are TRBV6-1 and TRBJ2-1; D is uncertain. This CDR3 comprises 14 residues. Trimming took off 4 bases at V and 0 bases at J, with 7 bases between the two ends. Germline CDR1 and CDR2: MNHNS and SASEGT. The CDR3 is CASSVHSSYNEQFF. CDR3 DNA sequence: TGTGCCAGCAGTGTGCATAGCTCCTACAATGAGCAGTTCTTC.

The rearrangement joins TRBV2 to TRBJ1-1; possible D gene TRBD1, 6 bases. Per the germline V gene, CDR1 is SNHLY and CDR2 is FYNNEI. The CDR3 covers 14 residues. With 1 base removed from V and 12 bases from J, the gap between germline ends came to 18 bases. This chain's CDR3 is CASSEGRGRGKTFF. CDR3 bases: TGTGCCAGCAGTGAAGGCAGGGGCAGGGGCAAGACTTTCTTT.

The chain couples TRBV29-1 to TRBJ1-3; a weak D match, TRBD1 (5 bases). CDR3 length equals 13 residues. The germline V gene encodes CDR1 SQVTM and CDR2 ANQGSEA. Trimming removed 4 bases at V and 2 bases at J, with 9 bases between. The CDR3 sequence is CSVVGGAGNTIYF. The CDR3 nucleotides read TGCAGCGTTGTGGGGGGAGCTGGAAACACCATATATTTT. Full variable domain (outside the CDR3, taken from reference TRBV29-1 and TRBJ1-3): SAVISQKPSRDICQRGTSLTIQCQVDSQVTMMFWYRQQPGQSLTLIATANQGSEATYESGFVIDKFPISRPNLTFSTLTVSNMSPEDSSIYLCSVVGGAGNTIYFGEGSWLTVV.

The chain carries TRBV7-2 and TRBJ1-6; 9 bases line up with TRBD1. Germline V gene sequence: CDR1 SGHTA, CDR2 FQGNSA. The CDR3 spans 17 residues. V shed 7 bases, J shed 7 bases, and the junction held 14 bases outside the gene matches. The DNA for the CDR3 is TGTGCCAGCACCCTGACAGGGGGATATCGACAGAATTCACCCCTCCACTTT. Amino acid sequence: CASTLTGGYRQNSPLHF.

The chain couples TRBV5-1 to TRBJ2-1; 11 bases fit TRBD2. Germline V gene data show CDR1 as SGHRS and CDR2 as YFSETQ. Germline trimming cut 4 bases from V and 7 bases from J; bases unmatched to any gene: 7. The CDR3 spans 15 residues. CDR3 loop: CASSPTSGSRNEQFF. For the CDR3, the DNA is TGCGCCAGCAGCCCCACTAGCGGGAGTAGAAATGAGCAGTTCTTC.

The CDR3 DNA reads as TGTGCCAGTAAAGCCGCTCGGGGGAACACCGGGGAGCTGTTTTTT. It yields the protein CASKAARGNTGELFF. This rearrangement joins TRBV19 to TRBJ2-2; perhaps TRBD2 as D (5 bases). Germline assignment: CDR1 LNHDA and CDR2 SQIVND (reference sequence). The CDR3 consists of 15 residues. Trimming cost V 7 bases and J 1 base, with 13 bases left between them.

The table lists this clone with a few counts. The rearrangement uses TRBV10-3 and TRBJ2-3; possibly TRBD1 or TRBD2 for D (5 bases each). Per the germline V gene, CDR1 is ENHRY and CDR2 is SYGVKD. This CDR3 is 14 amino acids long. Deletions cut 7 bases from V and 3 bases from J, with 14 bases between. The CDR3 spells CAIMQGDRTDTQYF. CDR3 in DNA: TGTGCCATCATGCAGGGAGATAGGACAGATACGCAGTATTTT.

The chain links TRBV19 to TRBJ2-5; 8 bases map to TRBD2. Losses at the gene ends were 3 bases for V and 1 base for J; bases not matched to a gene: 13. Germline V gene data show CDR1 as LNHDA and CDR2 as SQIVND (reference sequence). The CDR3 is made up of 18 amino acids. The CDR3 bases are TGTGCCAGTAGTATCACCGGGGGGGGTCGCAGGGGCCAAGAGACCCAGTACTTC. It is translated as CASSITGGGRRGQETQYF.

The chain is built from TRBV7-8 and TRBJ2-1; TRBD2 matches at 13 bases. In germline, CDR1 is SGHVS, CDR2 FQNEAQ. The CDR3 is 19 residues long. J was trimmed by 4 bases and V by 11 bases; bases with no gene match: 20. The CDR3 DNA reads TGTGCCGTCGGCGGGACTAGCGGGATACCGGTTCTCCTTTACAATGAGCAGTTCTTC. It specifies CAVGGTSGIPVLLYNEQFF.

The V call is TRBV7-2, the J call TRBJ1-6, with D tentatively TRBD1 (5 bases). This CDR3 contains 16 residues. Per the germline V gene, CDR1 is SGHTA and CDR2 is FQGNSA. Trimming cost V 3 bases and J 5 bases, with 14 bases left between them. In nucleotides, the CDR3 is TGTGCCAGCAGCTTTGCTGGCAGGGAGAATAATTCACCCCTCCACTTT. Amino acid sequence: CASSFAGRENNSPLHF. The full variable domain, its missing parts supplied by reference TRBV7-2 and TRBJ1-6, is GAGVSQSPSNKVTEKGKDVELRCDPISGHTALYWYRQSLGQGLEFLIYFQGNSAPDKSGLPSDRFSAERTGGSVSTLTIQRTQQEDSAVYLCASSFAGRENNSPLHFGNGTRLTVT.

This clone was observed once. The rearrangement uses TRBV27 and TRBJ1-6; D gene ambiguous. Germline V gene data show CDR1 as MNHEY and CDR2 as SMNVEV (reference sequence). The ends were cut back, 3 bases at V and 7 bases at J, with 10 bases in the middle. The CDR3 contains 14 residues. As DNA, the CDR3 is TGTGCCAGCAGTTTTCCGACCAACAATTCACCCCTCCACTTT. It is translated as CASSFPTNNSPLHF.